A selection of T cell receptor beta chains follows, all from one sample in a study of Ad26.COV2.S vaccination and SARS-CoV-2 variants. Profiled with immunoSEQ multiplex PCR; TCRdb holds only in-frame clones, not every one. The sample contains roughly 400,000 clones, about 92% of which appear only once. The specimen was peripheral blood, collected in a trial of Ad26.COV2.S vaccine versus placebo. The receptors stem from a person between 18 and 65 years old who received the Ad26.COV2.S COVID-19 vaccine or a placebo. Both conserved end residues are part of each CDR3. The order of the fields is J gene, V gene, D gene, clone size, CDR3 DNA, CDR3 protein. D genes are given only for firm matches. Rows give clone size only sometimes, using once, few, many, or a class for an expanded clone.

j_call: TRBJ1-5
v_call: TRBV28
d_call: TRBD1
clone_size: -
cdr3_nt: TGTGCCAGCAGTTTTAATACAGGGGTATATCAGCCCCAGCATTTT
cdr3_aa: CASSFNTGVYQPQHF

j_call: TRBJ1-1
v_call: TRBV15
d_call: -
clone_size: -
cdr3_nt: TGTGCCACCAGTACAGAGGAGGCTAACACTGAAGCTTTCTTT
cdr3_aa: CATSTEEANTEAFF

j_call: TRBJ1-2
v_call: TRBV7-9
d_call: -
clone_size: -
cdr3_nt: TGTGCCAGCAGCTCGCAGGGCGGTAACTATGGCTACACCTTC
cdr3_aa: CASSSQGGNYGYTF

j_call: TRBJ1-2
v_call: TRBV6-6
d_call: TRBD1
clone_size: -
cdr3_nt: TGTGCCAGCAGTCTGACGACAGGGGCTGGGTATGGCTACACCTTC
cdr3_aa: CASSLTTGAGYGYTF

j_call: TRBJ2-4
v_call: TRBV19
d_call: TRBD1
clone_size: once
cdr3_nt: TGTGCCAGTAGCCTACAGGGGGCAGCCAAAAACATTCAGTACTTC
cdr3_aa: CASSLQGAAKNIQYF

j_call: TRBJ2-1
v_call: TRBV7-2
d_call: TRBD1
clone_size: -
cdr3_nt: TGTGCCAGCAACCTGGACAGGGTCAATGAGCAGTTCTTC
cdr3_aa: CASNLDRVNEQFF

j_call: TRBJ1-4
v_call: TRBV25-1
d_call: -
clone_size: once
cdr3_nt: TGTGCCAGCAGTGATGGGGGGTTACCTAATGAAAAACTGTTTTTT
cdr3_aa: CASSDGGLPNEKLFF

j_call: TRBJ2-2
v_call: TRBV28
d_call: TRBD2
clone_size: -
cdr3_nt: TGTGCCAGCAGTTTACTTCGGGGGGGGCCCTACACCGGGGAGCTGTTTTTT
cdr3_aa: CASSLLRGGPYTGELFF

j_call: TRBJ1-5
v_call: TRBV28
d_call: -
clone_size: few
cdr3_nt: TGTGCCAGCAGTTGGGGGACAAGTAATCAGCCCCAGCATTTT
cdr3_aa: CASSWGTSNQPQHF

j_call: TRBJ2-7
v_call: TRBV28
d_call: -
clone_size: -
cdr3_nt: TGTGCCAGCAGTTTATTTCACGAGCAGTACTTC
cdr3_aa: CASSLFHEQYF

j_call: TRBJ1-6
v_call: TRBV30
d_call: TRBD1
clone_size: once
cdr3_nt: TGTGCCTGGAGGTCCCCGGGACAGGGTTTGAGTTCCCTCCACTTT
cdr3_aa: CAWRSPGQGLSSLHF

j_call: TRBJ1-6
v_call: TRBV11-2
d_call: -
clone_size: -
cdr3_nt: TGTGCCAGCAGCTCCACACGTCATTCACCCCTCCACTTT
cdr3_aa: CASSSTRHSPLHF

j_call: TRBJ2-5
v_call: TRBV9
d_call: -
clone_size: -
cdr3_nt: TGTGCCAGCAGCTCCCGAGTCTCGGAGACCCAGTACTTC
cdr3_aa: CASSSRVSETQYF

j_call: TRBJ2-3
v_call: TRBV12-5
d_call: -
clone_size: -
cdr3_nt: TGTGCTAGTGGTTTGGGCCTAGCGAAAAACACAGATACGCAGTATTTT
cdr3_aa: CASGLGLAKNTDTQYF

j_call: TRBJ1-5
v_call: TRBV7-2
d_call: TRBD1
clone_size: -
cdr3_nt: TGTGCCAGCAGCTCGGGACAGCTGCAGGCGACCCAGCATTTT
cdr3_aa: CASSSGQLQATQHF

j_call: TRBJ1-5
v_call: TRBV7-9
d_call: TRBD1
clone_size: -
cdr3_nt: TGTGCCAGCAGCCACAGGGGTAGCAATCAGCCCCAGCATTTT
cdr3_aa: CASSHRGSNQPQHF

j_call: TRBJ2-1
v_call: TRBV25-1
d_call: -
clone_size: -
cdr3_nt: TGTGCCAGCAGGGGAGCTTGGCCAGACAATGAGCAGTTCTTC
cdr3_aa: CASRGAWPDNEQFF

j_call: TRBJ1-2
v_call: TRBV11-2
d_call: -
clone_size: -
cdr3_nt: TGTGCCAGCAGCCCCCTTAAGTGGTCCCACGTCTATGGCTACACCTTC
cdr3_aa: CASSPLKWSHVYGYTF

j_call: TRBJ2-3
v_call: TRBV10-1
d_call: -
clone_size: -
cdr3_nt: TGCGCCGCGAGTAGCGGCATCGGGGATACGCAGTATTTT
cdr3_aa: CAASSGIGDTQYF

j_call: TRBJ1-2
v_call: TRBV11-2
d_call: -
clone_size: -
cdr3_nt: TGTGCCAGCAGCGTGCAAGGGACACTGTATGGCTACACCTTC
cdr3_aa: CASSVQGTLYGYTF

j_call: TRBJ1-1
v_call: TRBV7-8
d_call: TRBD1
clone_size: -
cdr3_nt: TGTGCCAGCAGCCGAGAGAGACAGGGTAGGGGGGTTAGGACTGAAGCTTTCTTT
cdr3_aa: CASSRERQGRGVRTEAFF

j_call: TRBJ1-1
v_call: TRBV7-9
d_call: TRBD1
clone_size: -
cdr3_nt: TGTGCCAGCAGCTTTTGGACAGGGGGAAATGAAGCTTTCTTT
cdr3_aa: CASSFWTGGNEAFF

j_call: TRBJ2-5
v_call: TRBV28
d_call: TRBD1
clone_size: -
cdr3_nt: TGTGCCAGCAGTACCTACAGGGGGAAGGAGACCCAGTACTTC
cdr3_aa: CASSTYRGKETQYF

j_call: TRBJ2-1
v_call: TRBV5-4
d_call: -
clone_size: -
cdr3_nt: TGTGCCAGCAGCAGGTGGGACTCTAGCTCCTACAATGAGCAGTTCTTC
cdr3_aa: CASSRWDSSSYNEQFF

j_call: TRBJ1-1
v_call: TRBV3-1/TRBV3-2
d_call: -
clone_size: once
cdr3_nt: TGTGCCAGCAGAACGAATCCGCCCCCGGCAGACACTGAAGCTTTCTTT
cdr3_aa: CASRTNPPPADTEAFF

j_call: TRBJ2-3
v_call: TRBV11-3
d_call: TRBD1
clone_size: -
cdr3_nt: TGTGCCAGCAGCAACAGGGGGCGGAGGGAAGATACGCAGTATTTT
cdr3_aa: CASSNRGRREDTQYF

j_call: TRBJ2-7
v_call: TRBV19
d_call: TRBD1
clone_size: -
cdr3_nt: TGTGCCAGTAGTAGACAGGGGGGCGAGCAGTACTTC
cdr3_aa: CASSRQGGEQYF

j_call: TRBJ2-2
v_call: TRBV6-2/TRBV6-3
d_call: -
clone_size: -
cdr3_nt: TGTGCCAGCAGTGACCCCGGGAACACGAACACCGGGGAGCTGTTTTTT
cdr3_aa: CASSDPGNTNTGELFF

j_call: TRBJ1-5
v_call: TRBV28
d_call: TRBD1
clone_size: -
cdr3_nt: TGTGCCAGCAGAGGGACAGGGGCGTTTTATAGCAATCAGCCCCAGCATTTT
cdr3_aa: CASRGTGAFYSNQPQHF

j_call: TRBJ1-5
v_call: TRBV18
d_call: -
clone_size: -
cdr3_nt: TGTGCCAGCTCACCACAAACAGGTAGGGACCAGCCCCAGCATTTT
cdr3_aa: CASSPQTGRDQPQHF

j_call: TRBJ1-2
v_call: TRBV29-1
d_call: TRBD1
clone_size: -
cdr3_nt: TGCAGCGTTGTAACAGGGGGGCTCTATGGCTACACCTTC
cdr3_aa: CSVVTGGLYGYTF

j_call: TRBJ2-7
v_call: TRBV9
d_call: -
clone_size: -
cdr3_nt: TGTGCCAGCAGCCCCCGGGCAGCAGGCTACGAGCAGTACTTC
cdr3_aa: CASSPRAAGYEQYF

j_call: TRBJ1-3
v_call: TRBV6-5
d_call: -
clone_size: -
cdr3_nt: TGTGCCAGCAGTTATGAGGCTGGAAACACCATATATTTT
cdr3_aa: CASSYEAGNTIYF

j_call: TRBJ2-1
v_call: TRBV4-1
d_call: -
clone_size: -
cdr3_nt: TGCGCCAGCAGCCAATGGCGGGGGCCGTACAATGAGCAGTTCTTC
cdr3_aa: CASSQWRGPYNEQFF

j_call: TRBJ1-2
v_call: TRBV6-5
d_call: -
clone_size: -
cdr3_nt: TGTGCCAGCACCCTAATAAAAGACCCCTATGGCTACACCTTC
cdr3_aa: CASTLIKDPYGYTF

j_call: TRBJ1-5
v_call: TRBV28
d_call: -
clone_size: -
cdr3_nt: TGTGCCAGCATCGAGATCCAGGGGACGAGCAATCAGCCCCAGCATTTT
cdr3_aa: CASIEIQGTSNQPQHF

j_call: TRBJ2-3
v_call: TRBV28
d_call: -
clone_size: -
cdr3_nt: TGTGCCAGCAGTCCGCAGGTACGGAACACAGATACGCAGTATTTT
cdr3_aa: CASSPQVRNTDTQYF

j_call: TRBJ2-3
v_call: TRBV18
d_call: -
clone_size: -
cdr3_nt: TGTGCCAGCGCTAGACTTGGCCCAAGCACAGATACGCAGTATTTT
cdr3_aa: CASARLGPSTDTQYF

j_call: TRBJ2-5
v_call: TRBV19
d_call: TRBD1
clone_size: -
cdr3_nt: TGTGCCAGTATCGACCGGGACAGGGTCACCCAGTACTTC
cdr3_aa: CASIDRDRVTQYF

j_call: TRBJ2-1
v_call: TRBV6-1
d_call: TRBD2
clone_size: -
cdr3_nt: TGTGCCAGCAGTGAGGGTACTAGCGGGGCTAATGAGCAGTTCTTC
cdr3_aa: CASSEGTSGANEQFF

j_call: TRBJ2-3
v_call: TRBV3-1/TRBV3-2
d_call: TRBD1
clone_size: -
cdr3_nt: TGTGCCAGCAGCCTTCCTTCCGGGACAGGGGACCACGGCACAGATACGCAGTATTTT
cdr3_aa: CASSLPSGTGDHGTDTQYF

j_call: TRBJ1-2
v_call: TRBV28
d_call: -
clone_size: -
cdr3_nt: TGTGCCAGCAGTTCAGGGGAATATGGCTACACCTTC
cdr3_aa: CASSSGEYGYTF

j_call: TRBJ2-1
v_call: TRBV4-3
d_call: -
clone_size: once
cdr3_nt: TGCGCCAGCAGCCCGACTATGGGGGACAATGAGCAGTTCTTC
cdr3_aa: CASSPTMGDNEQFF

j_call: TRBJ2-2
v_call: TRBV6-4
d_call: -
clone_size: -
cdr3_nt: TGTGCCAGCAGTCGAGACTCGTTTGTCGGGGAGCTGTTTTTT
cdr3_aa: CASSRDSFVGELFF

j_call: TRBJ2-7
v_call: TRBV9
d_call: -
clone_size: -
cdr3_nt: TGTGCCAGCAGCCCGAGATGCCCAAGGTCTGACGAGCAGTACTTC
cdr3_aa: CASSPRCPRSDEQYF

j_call: TRBJ1-2
v_call: TRBV19
d_call: -
clone_size: -
cdr3_nt: TGTGCCAGTAGTACTAAGACCCGGACAGTCTTCGGGGGCTACACCTTC
cdr3_aa: CASSTKTRTVFGGYTF

j_call: TRBJ1-1
v_call: TRBV19
d_call: -
clone_size: -
cdr3_nt: TGTGCCAGTAGTATAGTAAACACTGAAGCTTTCTTT
cdr3_aa: CASSIVNTEAFF

j_call: TRBJ2-3
v_call: TRBV30
d_call: -
clone_size: -
cdr3_nt: TGTGCCTGGACAGTGCATCCCTCTGGCACAGATACGCAGTATTTT
cdr3_aa: CAWTVHPSGTDTQYF

j_call: TRBJ1-6
v_call: TRBV7-9
d_call: -
clone_size: -
cdr3_nt: TGTGCCAGCAGCTTATCGACCGGGACGGACAATTCACCCCTCCACTTT
cdr3_aa: CASSLSTGTDNSPLHF

j_call: TRBJ1-1
v_call: TRBV27
d_call: -
clone_size: -
cdr3_nt: TGTGCCAGCAGTTTTTCCGGGCCGACGGCTGAAGCTTTCTTT
cdr3_aa: CASSFSGPTAEAFF

j_call: TRBJ1-2
v_call: TRBV12-5
d_call: -
clone_size: -
cdr3_nt: TGTGCTAGTGGTTTGGGGCCAGTCTATGGCTACACCTTC
cdr3_aa: CASGLGPVYGYTF

j_call: TRBJ2-3
v_call: TRBV5-1
d_call: TRBD2
clone_size: -
cdr3_nt: TGCGCCAGCAGCTTGACTAGCGGGGGGGTCACAGATACGCAGTATTTT
cdr3_aa: CASSLTSGGVTDTQYF

j_call: TRBJ1-6
v_call: TRBV4-3
d_call: -
clone_size: -
cdr3_nt: TGCGCCAGCAGCCAAATAGAGAGTACAGACTCACCCCTCCACTTT
cdr3_aa: CASSQIESTDSPLHF

j_call: TRBJ1-2
v_call: TRBV5-5
d_call: -
clone_size: -
cdr3_nt: TGTGCCAGCAGCTCGAGGACGGAGAACTATGGCTACACCTTC
cdr3_aa: CASSSRTENYGYTF

j_call: TRBJ2-7
v_call: TRBV5-4
d_call: -
clone_size: -
cdr3_nt: TGTGCCAGCAGCGGCGGCACGATAAGCTCCTACGAGCAGTACTTC
cdr3_aa: CASSGGTISSYEQYF